Reported below is one T cell receptor beta chain. The data were obtained in a study of human T cells and chemical hapten exposure. TCRdb reanalysed the RACE reads using MiXCR and keeps one entry per CDR3 protein. The top ten clones hold around 2.8% of a sample with more than 85,000 distinct CDR3 sequences, less than 45% of them seen once. The time point here: patch test 3, about 24 weeks after DPC sensitization. Sample treatment: therapeutic diphenylcyclopropenone sensitization with weekly scalp DPC. CDR3 length: 15 residues. From germline, CDR1 is SGHAT and CDR2 FQNNGV. V lost 1 base, J lost 3 bases, and 10 bases lay in between.

This TCR came from a middle-aged man with alopecia areata. Some clones in this sample may be carry-over from other donors' samples. The genes are TRBV11-2 and TRBJ1-5; tentative D call: TRBD1 (5 bases). Sequencing was performed on whole blood, taken in connection with sensitization to the hapten diphenylcyclopropenone (DPC). The CDR3 DNA is TGTGCCAGCAGCTTAGTAGGGGATAACAATCAGCCCCAGCATTTT. Translating it yields CASSLVGDNNQPQHF. Combining the CDR3 with reference TRBV11-2 and TRBJ1-5 gives the whole variable domain EAGVAQSPRYKIIEKRQSVAFWCNPISGHATLYWYQQILGQGPKLLIQFQNNGVVDDSQLPKDRFSAERLKGVDSTLKIQPAKLEDSAVYLCASSLVGDNNQPQHFGDGTRLSIL.